This is a list of T cell receptor beta chains from one sample in a study of technical replicates of blood from a handful of donors. TCRdb keeps only in-frame clones here, not all; method: immunoSEQ multiplex PCR. The table has about 84,000 clones, 95% to 98% seen once. Sequencing input: T cells isolated from PBMCs. The receptors come from a human donor in good health. CDR3s include the opening cysteine and the closing phenylalanine or tryptophan. D genes are given only for firm matches.

j_call,v_call,d_call,cdr3_nt,cdr3_aa
TRBJ2-2,TRBV13,TRBD2,TGTGCCAGCAGCTCCTGGACCGGGACTAGCGGGTCCGGGGAGCTGTTTTTT,CASSSWTGTSGSGELFF
TRBJ2-1,TRBV4-1,TRBD2,TGCGCCAGCAGCCGAGAACTAGCGGGGGGATACAATGAGCAGTTCTTC,CASSRELAGGYNEQFF
TRBJ2-5,TRBV6-5,TRBD2,TGTGCCAGCAGTTACACTAGCGGGAGGGCCCAAGAGACCCAGTACTTC,CASSYTSGRAQETQYF
TRBJ1-2,TRBV27,TRBD1,TGTGCCAGCAGTCTCCGGGACAGTTGGGGCTACACCTTC,CASSLRDSWGYTF
TRBJ2-1,TRBV4-1,TRBD1,TGCGCCAGCAGCCCTCAACTGATCCGGGACAGGAGCAACAATGAGCAGTTCTTC,CASSPQLIRDRSNNEQFF
TRBJ1-6,TRBV19,TRBD1,TGTGCCAGTAGCTCGGGGACAGCTCATAATTCACCCCTCCACTTT,CASSSGTAHNSPLHF
TRBJ1-1,TRBV28,NA,TGTGCCAGCAGAACAGGGCCCTGGAGTGAAGCTTTCTTT,CASRTGPWSEAFF
TRBJ2-5,TRBV2,NA,TGTGCCAGCAGTTATCAGGGAATTCAGTACTTC,CASSYQGIQYF
TRBJ2-1,TRBV30,TRBD1,TGTGCCTGGAGTGGCGACAGGGCCTCCTACAATGAGCAGTTCTTC,CAWSGDRASYNEQFF
TRBJ2-1,TRBV7-2,TRBD1,TGTGCCAGCAGCTTAGCCAGGGGGCGCAATGAGCAGTTCTTC,CASSLARGRNEQFF
TRBJ2-1,TRBV27,TRBD2,TGTGCCAGCAGTCCAGAGGGACTAGCGGGGTTAGATGAGCAGTTCTTC,CASSPEGLAGLDEQFF
TRBJ1-2,TRBV5-4,NA,TGTGCCAGCAGCTCCAATACAGGGTACCTCTATGGCTACACCTTC,CASSSNTGYLYGYTF
TRBJ1-1,TRBV7-6,NA,TGTGCCAGCAGCCACCCCACAGGGTTGGCTTTCTTT,CASSHPTGLAFF
TRBJ2-7,TRBV19,NA,TGTGCCAGTACGCAAACGGCAGGAAGCTCCTACGAGCAGTACTTC,CASTQTAGSSYEQYF
TRBJ2-5,TRBV11-3,TRBD2,TGTGCCAGCAGCTTAACTAGCGGGTCGGGGACCCAGTACTTC,CASSLTSGSGTQYF
TRBJ2-5,TRBV5-1,TRBD1,TGCGCCAGCAGAGGACAGGGGGAGGAGACCCAGTACTTC,CASRGQGEETQYF